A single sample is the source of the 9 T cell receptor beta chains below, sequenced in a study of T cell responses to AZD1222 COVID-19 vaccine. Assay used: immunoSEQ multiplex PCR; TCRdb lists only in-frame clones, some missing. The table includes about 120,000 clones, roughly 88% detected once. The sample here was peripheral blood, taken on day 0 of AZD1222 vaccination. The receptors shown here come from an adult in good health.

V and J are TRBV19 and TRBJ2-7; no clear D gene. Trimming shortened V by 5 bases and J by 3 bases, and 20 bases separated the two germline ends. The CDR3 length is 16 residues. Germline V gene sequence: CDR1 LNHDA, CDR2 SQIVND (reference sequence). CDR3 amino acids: CASSASGQQDVYEQYF. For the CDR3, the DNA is TGTGCCAGTAGTGCTAGTGGGCAGCAGGACGTCTACGAGCAGTACTTC.

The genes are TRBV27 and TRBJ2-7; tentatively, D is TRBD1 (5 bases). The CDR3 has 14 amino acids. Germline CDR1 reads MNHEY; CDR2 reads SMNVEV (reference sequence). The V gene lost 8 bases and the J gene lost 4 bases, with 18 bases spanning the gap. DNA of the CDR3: TGTGCCAGCTCTTCGCTAAGGGGAAAGTACGAGCAGTACTTC. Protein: CASSSLRGKYEQYF.

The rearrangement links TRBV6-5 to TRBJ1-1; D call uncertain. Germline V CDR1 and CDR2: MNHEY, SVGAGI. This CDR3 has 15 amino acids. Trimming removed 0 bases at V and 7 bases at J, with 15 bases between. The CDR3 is CASSYSAPVVSEAFF. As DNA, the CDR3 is TGTGCCAGCAGTTACTCAGCCCCGGTGGTTAGTGAAGCTTTCTTT.

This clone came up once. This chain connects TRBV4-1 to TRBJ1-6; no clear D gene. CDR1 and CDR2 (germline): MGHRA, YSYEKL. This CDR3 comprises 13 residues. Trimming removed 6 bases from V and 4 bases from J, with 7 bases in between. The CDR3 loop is CASSTEYNSPLHF. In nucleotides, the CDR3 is TGCGCCAGCAGTACAGAGTATAATTCACCCCTCCACTTT.

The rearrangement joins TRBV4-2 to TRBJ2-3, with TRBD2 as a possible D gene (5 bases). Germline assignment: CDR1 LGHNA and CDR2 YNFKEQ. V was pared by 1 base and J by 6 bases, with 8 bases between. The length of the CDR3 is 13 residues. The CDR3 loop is CASSQVAPDTQYF. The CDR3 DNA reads TGTGCCAGCAGCCAAGTAGCGCCCGATACGCAGTATTTT.

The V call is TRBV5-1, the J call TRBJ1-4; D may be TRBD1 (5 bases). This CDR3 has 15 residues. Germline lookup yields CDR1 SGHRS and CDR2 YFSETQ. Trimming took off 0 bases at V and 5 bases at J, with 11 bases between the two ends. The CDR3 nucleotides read TGCGCCAGCAGCTTGGCTGACAGAGAAAATGAAAAACTGTTTTTT. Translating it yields CASSLADRENEKLFF.

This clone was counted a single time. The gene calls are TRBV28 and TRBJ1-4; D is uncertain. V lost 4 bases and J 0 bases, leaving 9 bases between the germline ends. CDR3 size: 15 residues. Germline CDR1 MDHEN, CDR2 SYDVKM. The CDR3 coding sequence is TGTGCCAGCAGTTCTATAATAACAACTAATGAAAAACTGTTTTTT. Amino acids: CASSSIITTNEKLFF.

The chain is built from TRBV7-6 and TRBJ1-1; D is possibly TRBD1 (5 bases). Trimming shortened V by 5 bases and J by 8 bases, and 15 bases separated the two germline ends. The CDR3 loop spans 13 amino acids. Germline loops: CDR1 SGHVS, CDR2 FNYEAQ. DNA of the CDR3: TGTGCCAGCAGCCGGGGTGACAGTTACGAAGCTTTCTTT. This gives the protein CASSRGDSYEAFF.

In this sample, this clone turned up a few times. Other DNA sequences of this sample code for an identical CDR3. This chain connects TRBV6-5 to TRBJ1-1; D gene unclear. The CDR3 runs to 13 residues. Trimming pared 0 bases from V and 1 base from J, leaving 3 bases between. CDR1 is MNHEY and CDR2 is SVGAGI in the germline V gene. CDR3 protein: CASSYSENTEAFF. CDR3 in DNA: TGTGCCAGCAGTTACTCTGAGAACACTGAAGCTTTCTTT.